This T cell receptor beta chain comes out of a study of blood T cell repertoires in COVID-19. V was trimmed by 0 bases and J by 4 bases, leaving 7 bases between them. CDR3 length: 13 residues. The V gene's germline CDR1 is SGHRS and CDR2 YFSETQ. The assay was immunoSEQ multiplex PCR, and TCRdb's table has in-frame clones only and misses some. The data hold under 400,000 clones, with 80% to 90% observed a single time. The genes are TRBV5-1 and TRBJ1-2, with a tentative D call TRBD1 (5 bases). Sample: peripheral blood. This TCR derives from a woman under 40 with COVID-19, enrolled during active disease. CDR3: CASSLGTLYGYTF. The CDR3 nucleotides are TGCGCCAGCAGCTTGGGGACACTCTATGGCTACACCTTC. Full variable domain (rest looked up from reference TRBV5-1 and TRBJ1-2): KAGVTQTPRYLIKTRGQQVTLSCSPISGHRSVSWYQQTPGQGLQFLFEYFSETQRNKGNFPGRFSGRQFSNSRSEMNVSTLELGDSALYLCASSLGTLYGYTFGSGTRLTVV.